Sequencing of this T cell receptor (beta chain) was carried out in a study of Tregs in tolerant kidney transplant recipients. Study observations and caveats: Activated donor B cell expansion appeared to reveal the most relevant donor-specific TCRbeta repertoire. Validation in larger populations is needed because few patients were studied.

Assay used: immunoSEQ multiplex PCR; TCRdb lists only in-frame clones, some missing. The sample lists around 52,000 clones; around 88% were seen once. This clone was seen a few times. The antigen is unknown. From germline, CDR1 is SGHTA and CDR2 FQGNSA. The V and J ends lost 3 bases and 2 bases respectively, with 7 bases between them. The CDR3 runs to 13 residues. CD4+CD25+CD127- Tregs, CD4+CD25- non-Tregs, CD4 and CD8 cells were sorted. The chain carries TRBV7-2 and TRBJ2-5; no clear D gene. This sequence originates from a human donor in good health. The source material was CD4+ T cells from blood. The CDR3 reads CASSFWTQETQYF. The CDR3 DNA is TGTGCCAGCAGCTTCTGGACGCAAGAGACCCAGTACTTC.